This is a list of T cell receptor beta chains from one sample in a study of blood T cell repertoires in COVID-19. Clones were read by immunoSEQ multiplex PCR, and TCRdb kept only the in-frame ones, dropping some. In the table there are about 210,000 clones, around 83% of which are singletons. Sample: peripheral blood. Receptor source: a man in his fifties with active or convalescent COVID-19. Both conserved end residues are part of each CDR3. Fields, in order: CDR3 DNA, CDR3 protein, clone size, D gene, CDR3 length, J gene, V gene. A D gene is named only where the DNA matches it firmly. Expanded clones get a size class; other rows say once, few or many, or leave the size out.

CDR3 DNA: TGTGCCAGCAGCCCCCGGCTAGCGGGCTCCTCCTACGAGCAGTACTTC
CDR3 protein: CASSPRLAGSSYEQYF
clone size: few
D gene: TRBD2
CDR3 length: 16
J gene: TRBJ2-7
V gene: TRBV5-5

CDR3 DNA: TGTGCCAGCAGCTCTGCTAGCGGGGGCTACGAGCAGTACTTC
CDR3 protein: CASSSASGGYEQYF
clone size: NA
D gene: TRBD2
CDR3 length: 14
J gene: TRBJ2-7
V gene: TRBV7-2

CDR3 DNA: TGTGCCAGCAGCTTAGAACAGGGGGCTGTATACACTGAAGCTTTCTTT
CDR3 protein: CASSLEQGAVYTEAFF
clone size: NA
D gene: TRBD1
CDR3 length: 16
J gene: TRBJ1-1
V gene: TRBV5-4

CDR3 DNA: TGTGCCAGCAGCCAAGAAGGGGGATTCTATGGCTACACCTTC
CDR3 protein: CASSQEGGFYGYTF
clone size: NA
D gene: NA
CDR3 length: 14
J gene: TRBJ1-2
V gene: TRBV3-1/TRBV3-2

CDR3 DNA: TGTGCCAGCACCGTCTCCAGCGAGCGGGATAAAGGGGAGCTGTTTTTT
CDR3 protein: CASTVSSERDKGELFF
clone size: NA
D gene: TRBD2
CDR3 length: 16
J gene: TRBJ2-2
V gene: TRBV7-2

CDR3 DNA: TGTGCCAGCTCGACGGGGACTAGTTACGAGCAGTACTTC
CDR3 protein: CASSTGTSYEQYF
clone size: NA
D gene: TRBD2
CDR3 length: 13
J gene: TRBJ2-7
V gene: TRBV18

CDR3 DNA: TGTGCCATCAATCCGGGACAGGGATCTGGGGCCAACGTCCTGACTTTC
CDR3 protein: CAINPGQGSGANVLTF
clone size: NA
D gene: TRBD1
CDR3 length: 16
J gene: TRBJ2-6
V gene: TRBV10-3

CDR3 DNA: TGTGCCAGCAGCTTGCGTGACTCCTACGAGCAGTACTTC
CDR3 protein: CASSLRDSYEQYF
clone size: NA
D gene: NA
CDR3 length: 13
J gene: TRBJ2-7
V gene: TRBV11-2

CDR3 DNA: TGTGCCAGCAGCTTTACTAGCGGGGGGGCCTTGTTCAATGAGCAGTTCTTC
CDR3 protein: CASSFTSGGALFNEQFF
clone size: few
D gene: TRBD2
CDR3 length: 17
J gene: TRBJ2-1
V gene: TRBV7-8

CDR3 DNA: TGTGCCAGCAACGTGGGTCCGGGACTACAAGAGACCCAGTACTTC
CDR3 protein: CASNVGPGLQETQYF
clone size: NA
D gene: TRBD2
CDR3 length: 15
J gene: TRBJ2-5
V gene: TRBV28

CDR3 DNA: TGTGCCAGTAGTATTCGAACAGGGTCCTACGAGCAGTACTTC
CDR3 protein: CASSIRTGSYEQYF
clone size: once
D gene: NA
CDR3 length: 14
J gene: TRBJ2-7
V gene: TRBV19

CDR3 DNA: TGTGCCAGCAGTTACGTGCGGGGGTATGGCTACACCTTC
CDR3 protein: CASSYVRGYGYTF
clone size: NA
D gene: NA
CDR3 length: 13
J gene: TRBJ1-2
V gene: TRBV6-2/TRBV6-3

CDR3 DNA: TGCGCCAGCAGCCAAGTTATATTCTATGGCTACACCTTC
CDR3 protein: CASSQVIFYGYTF
clone size: NA
D gene: NA
CDR3 length: 13
J gene: TRBJ1-2
V gene: TRBV4-3